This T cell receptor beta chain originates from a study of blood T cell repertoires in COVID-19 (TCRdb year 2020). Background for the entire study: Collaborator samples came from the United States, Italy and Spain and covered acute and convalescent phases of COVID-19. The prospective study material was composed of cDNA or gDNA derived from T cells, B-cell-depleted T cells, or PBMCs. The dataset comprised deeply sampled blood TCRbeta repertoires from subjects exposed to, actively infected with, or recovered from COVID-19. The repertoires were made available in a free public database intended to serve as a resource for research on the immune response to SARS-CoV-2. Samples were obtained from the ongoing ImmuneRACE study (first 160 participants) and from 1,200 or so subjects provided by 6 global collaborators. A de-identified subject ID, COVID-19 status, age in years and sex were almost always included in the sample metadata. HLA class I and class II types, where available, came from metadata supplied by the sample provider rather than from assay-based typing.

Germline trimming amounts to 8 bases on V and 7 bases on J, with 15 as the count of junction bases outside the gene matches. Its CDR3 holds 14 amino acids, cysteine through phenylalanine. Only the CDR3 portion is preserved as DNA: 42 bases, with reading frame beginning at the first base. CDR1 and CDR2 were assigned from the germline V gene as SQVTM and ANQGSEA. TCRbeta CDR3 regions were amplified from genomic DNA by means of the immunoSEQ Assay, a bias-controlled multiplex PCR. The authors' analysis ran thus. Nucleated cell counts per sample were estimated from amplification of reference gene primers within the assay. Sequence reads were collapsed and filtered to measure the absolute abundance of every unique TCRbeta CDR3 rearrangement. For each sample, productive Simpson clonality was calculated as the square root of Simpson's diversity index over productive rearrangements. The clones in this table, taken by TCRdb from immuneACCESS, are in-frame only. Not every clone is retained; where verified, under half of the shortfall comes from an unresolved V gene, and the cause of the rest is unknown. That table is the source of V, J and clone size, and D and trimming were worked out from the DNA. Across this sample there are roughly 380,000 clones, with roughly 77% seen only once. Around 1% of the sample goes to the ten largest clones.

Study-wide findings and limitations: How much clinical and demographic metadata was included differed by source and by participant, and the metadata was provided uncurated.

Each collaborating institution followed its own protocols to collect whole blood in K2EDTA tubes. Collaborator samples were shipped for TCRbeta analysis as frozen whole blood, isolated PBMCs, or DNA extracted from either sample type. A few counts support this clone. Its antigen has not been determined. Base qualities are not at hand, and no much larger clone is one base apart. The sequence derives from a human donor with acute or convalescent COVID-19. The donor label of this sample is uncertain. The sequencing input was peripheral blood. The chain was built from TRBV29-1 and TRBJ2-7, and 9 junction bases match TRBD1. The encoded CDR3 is CSFSHRDRVHEQYF. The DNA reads TGCAGCTTCTCTCACCGGGACAGGGTTCATGAGCAGTACTTC.